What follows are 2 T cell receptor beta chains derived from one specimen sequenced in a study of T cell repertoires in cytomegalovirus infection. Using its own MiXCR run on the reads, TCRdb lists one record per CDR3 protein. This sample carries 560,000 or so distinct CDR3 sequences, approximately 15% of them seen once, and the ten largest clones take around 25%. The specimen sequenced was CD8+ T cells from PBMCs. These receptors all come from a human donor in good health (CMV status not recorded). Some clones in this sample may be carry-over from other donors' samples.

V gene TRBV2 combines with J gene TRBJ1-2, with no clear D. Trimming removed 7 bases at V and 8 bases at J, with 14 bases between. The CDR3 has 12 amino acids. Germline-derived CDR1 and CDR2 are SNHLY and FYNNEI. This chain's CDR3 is CASKLRDGGYTF. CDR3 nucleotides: TGTGCCAGCAAGTTACGCGATGGGGGCTACACCTTC.

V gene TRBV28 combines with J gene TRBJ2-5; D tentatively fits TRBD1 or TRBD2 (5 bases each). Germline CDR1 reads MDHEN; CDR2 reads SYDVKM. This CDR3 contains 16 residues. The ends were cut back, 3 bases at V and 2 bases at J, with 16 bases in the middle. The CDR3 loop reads CASSFFGDHFQETQYF. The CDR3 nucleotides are TGTGCCAGCAGTTTTTTCGGGGACCATTTTCAAGAGACCCAGTACTTC.